These 11 T cell receptor beta chains originate from one sample sequenced in a study of T cells after yellow fever vaccination (dated by TCRdb to 2018 to 2020). Per the publication, the treatment or condition label means: live attenuated yellow fever vaccine strain. Library construction relied on 5' RACE. The sequencing machine was an Illumina NovaSeq 6000. TCRdb handled the public reads itself, with Q25 trimming in fastp and clone calling in MiXCR, and kept productive beta chains. Records with the same CDR3 protein are collapsed into one entry carrying the most frequent genes and DNA. For this sample there are a few hundred thousand distinct CDR3 sequences; 5.2% appear just once. The top ten constitute about 3.5% of the sample. The material was CD4+ T cells sorted from PBMCs, obtained on the day of the yellow fever booster vaccination. These TCRs come from a man aged 18 to 29 who received the YFV17D yellow fever vaccine.

J is TRBJ2-7 and V is TRBV12-3 or TRBV12-4; D gene uncertain. Trimming shortened V by 5 bases and J by 0 bases, and 11 bases separated the two germline ends. The CDR3 length is 14 residues. The CDR3 sequence: CASSPPRSSYEQYF. DNA of the CDR3: TGTGCCAGCAGTCCCCCCCGGAGCTCCTACGAGCAGTACTTC.

Many counts were recorded for this clonotype. Written as DNA, the CDR3 is TGTGCCAGCAGTTATCGGATGCAGGGAACAGATACGCAGTATTTT. This codes for CASSYRMQGTDTQYF. The V call is TRBV6-2 or TRBV6-3, the J call TRBJ2-3; D perhaps matches TRBD1 (5 bases). The CDR3 is made up of 15 amino acids. The ends were cut back, 3 bases at V and 3 bases at J, with 13 bases in the middle. Germline CDR1 and CDR2: MNHEY and SVGEGT.

This sequence joins TRBV6-2 or TRBV6-3 and TRBJ1-5; D unresolved. The CDR3 spans 13 residues. The V end lost 7 bases, the J end lost 1 base, and 8 bases lay between the germline ends. CDR1 is MNHEY, CDR2 SVGEGT, per germline. DNA for the CDR3: TGTGCCAGCACGGGCCACAGCAATCAGCCCCAGCATTTT. Encoded protein: CASTGHSNQPQHF.

This clonotype was seen ten or more times. The rearrangement joins TRBV9 to TRBJ2-5; a possible D gene is TRBD1 (6 bases). This CDR3 comprises 13 residues. V lost 4 bases, J lost 4 bases, and 11 bases lay in between. CDR1 is SGDLS and CDR2 is YYNGEE in the germline V gene. As DNA, the CDR3 is TGTGCCAGCAGCCTACAGGGCGGAGAGACCCAGTACTTC. Translation gives CASSLQGGETQYF.

This clonotype was detected a few times. The chain has TRBV20-1 and TRBJ2-5; 7 bases line up with TRBD1. The V segment lost 7 bases and the J segment 1 base; nucleotides outside the gene matches: 3. The V gene's germline CDR1 is DFQATT and CDR2 SNEGSKA (reference sequence). The CDR3 is made up of 12 amino acids. CDR3 coding DNA: TGCAGTGGTCAGGGGGTCCAAGAGACCCAGTACTTC. Amino acids: CSGQGVQETQYF.

This clonotype was seen at least ten times. V is TRBV18 and J is TRBJ2-3; perhaps TRBD2 as D (5 bases). V was shortened by 3 bases and J by 6 bases, with 10 bases between the two germline ends. Germline V CDR1 and CDR2: KGHSH, LQKENI. The length of the CDR3 is 13 residues. CDR3 in amino acids: CASSPHERDTQYF. The CDR3 DNA follows: TGTGCCAGCTCACCTCACGAGCGGGATACGCAGTATTTT. Complete variable domain (other parts from reference TRBV18 and TRBJ2-3): NAGVMQNPRHLVRRRGQEARLRCSPMKGHSHVYWYRQLPEEGLKFMVYLQKENIIDESGMPKERFSAEFPKEGPSILRIQQVVRGDSAAYFCASSPHERDTQYFGPGTRLTVL.

The chain is built from TRBV5-4 and TRBJ1-1, with D maybe TRBD1 (6 bases). From germline, CDR1 is SGHNT and CDR2 YYREEE (reference sequence). V dropped 9 bases and J dropped 0 bases, with 12 bases sitting between them. This CDR3 comprises 13 residues. The CDR3 reads CATNREMNTEAFF. The CDR3, as DNA: TGTGCCACTAACAGGGAAATGAACACTGAAGCTTTCTTT.

Here the CDR3 reads CAWRSGGRGYTF. The CDR3 coding sequence is TGTGCCTGGAGGTCGGGGGGACGGGGCTACACCTTC. The chain joins TRBV30 to TRBJ1-2; D might be TRBD1 (5 bases). Trimming took 3 bases from V and 8 from J, leaving 13 bases between them. Germline CDR1 reads GTSNPN; CDR2 reads SVGIG (reference sequence). CDR3 length: 12 residues.

J is TRBJ2-2 and V is TRBV20-1; 7 positions match TRBD2. CDR1 and CDR2 from the germline V gene are DFQATT and SNEGSKA (reference sequence). This CDR3 region has 15 residues. The trim removed 2 bases at V and 4 bases at J, leaving 7 bases unmatched. Here the CDR3 DNA reads TGCAGTGCTAGAAAAGGCGGGGGAGGCACCGGGGAGCTGTTTTTT. As protein: CSARKGGGGTGELFF.

This clonotype has ten or more counts. The V and J genes are TRBV4-3 and TRBJ2-3, with D perhaps matching TRBD2 (5 bases). V lost 0 bases and J lost 1, with 14 bases in between. The germline V gene has CDR1 LGHNA and CDR2 YSLEER. This CDR3 is built from 17 residues. The DNA of the CDR3 is TGCGCCAGCAGCCAAGATTTTAGGATTAGCGGCACAGATACGCAGTATTTT. It is translated as CASSQDFRISGTDTQYF.

This clonotype was seen repeatedly, ten times or more. The V call is TRBV6-2 or TRBV6-3, the J call TRBJ2-7; D is perhaps TRBD1 or TRBD2 (5 bases each). In germline, CDR1 is MNHEY, CDR2 SVGEGT. CDR3 length: 17 residues. Trimming pared 5 bases from V and 4 bases from J, leaving 24 bases between. The chain's CDR3 is CASSRVVDSPRGYEQYV. The CDR3 nucleotides read TGTGCCAGCAGTCGGGTGGTCGACAGCCCCAGAGGGTACGAGCAGTACGTC.